This TCR beta chain was documented in a study of CD8 T cells in ankylosing spondylitis. The study, taken as a whole, reports: The study identified a TCR beta motif of roughly eight highly homologous variants that appeared characteristic of ankylosing spondylitis blood.

The length of the CDR3 is 13 residues. V lost 6 bases and J lost 9, with 16 bases in between. This clonotype occurred a few times. Its cognate antigen is unknown. TCRdb reprocessed the 5' RACE reads via MiXCR and lists one record per CDR3 protein. This sample has 470,000 or so distinct CDR3 sequences, with 25% to 30% found just once. The sample consisted of blood, either unsorted or a sorted T cell fraction (not recorded which). The clonotype comes from a male donor with ankylosing spondylitis. The rearrangement joins TRBV12-3 or TRBV12-4 to TRBJ2-3, with TRBD2 as a possible D gene (6 bases). The CDR3 DNA is TGTGCCAGCAGAGGAGGGAGAAAGTTGACGCAGTATTTT. Amino acids: CASRGGRKLTQYF.